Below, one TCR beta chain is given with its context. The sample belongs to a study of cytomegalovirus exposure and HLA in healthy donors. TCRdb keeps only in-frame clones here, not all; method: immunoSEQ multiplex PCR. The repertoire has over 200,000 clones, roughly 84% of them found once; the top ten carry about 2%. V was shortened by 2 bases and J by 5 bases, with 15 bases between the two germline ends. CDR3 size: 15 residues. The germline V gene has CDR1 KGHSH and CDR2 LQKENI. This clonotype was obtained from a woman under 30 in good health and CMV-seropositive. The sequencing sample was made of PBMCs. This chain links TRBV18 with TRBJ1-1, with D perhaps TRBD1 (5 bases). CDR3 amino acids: CASSPNPQGVTEAFF. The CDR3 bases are TGTGCCAGCTCACCAAATCCGCAGGGCGTGACTGAAGCTTTCTTT.